One and the same sample provided the 5 T cell receptor beta chains below, sequenced in a study of blood T cells in healthy people across ages. It was with a sample-barcoded 5' primer and a J-beta primer mix that a second PCR of about 6 to 12 cycles was run. TCRdb processed the 5' RACE reads anew with MiXCR; each CDR3 protein has one entry. The data contain 700,000 or so distinct CDR3 sequences, around 41% of them singletons. Material: blood. The receptors derive from a man aged 80 or over in good health.

The chain uses TRBV7-2 and TRBJ1-6; D might be TRBD1 (6 bases). The CDR3 spans 18 residues. V was shortened by 4 bases and J by 9 bases, with 25 bases between the two germline ends. CDR1 SGHTA and CDR2 FQGNSA come from the germline V gene. The CDR3 is CASSSHVRGQLRLSPLHF. CDR3 in DNA: TGTGCCAGCAGCTCGCATGTTCGGGGACAACTCAGACTTTCACCCCTCCACTTT. Using reference TRBV7-2 and TRBJ1-6 for the parts outside the CDR3, the full variable domain is GAGVSQSPSNKVTEKGKDVELRCDPISGHTALYWYRQSLGQGLEFLIYFQGNSAPDKSGLPSDRFSAERTGGSVSTLTIQRTQQEDSAVYLCASSSHVRGQLRLSPLHFGNGTRLTVT.

The table lists this clonotype with a few counts. This sequence joins TRBV20-1 and TRBJ2-5, with D possibly called TRBD1 or TRBD2 (6 bases each). The CDR3 contains 13 residues. Per germline, CDR1 DFQATT and CDR2 SNEGSKA (reference sequence). The ends were cut back, 6 bases at V and 5 bases at J, with 16 bases in the middle. CDR3: CSARRGPKETQYF. In DNA, the CDR3 is TGCAGTGCCCGACGGGGGCCAAAGGAGACCCAGTACTTC.

The chain is built from TRBV14 and TRBJ2-2; the match to TRBD2 covers 11 bases. The trim removed 2 bases at V and 4 bases at J, leaving 6 bases unmatched. The CDR3 sequence is 17 residues long. CDR1 is SGHDN and CDR2 is FVKESK in the germline V gene. The DNA of the CDR3 is TGTGCCAGCAGCCAAAGGACGCTAGCGGGAGGCACCGGGGAGCTGTTTTTT. The encoded protein is CASSQRTLAGGTGELFF.

The rearrangement links TRBV20-1 to TRBJ2-4; either TRBD1 or TRBD2 may fit D (5 bases each). CDR1 and CDR2 from the germline V gene are DFQATT and SNEGSKA (reference sequence). The germline V and J ends were trimmed by 0 bases and 13 bases, with 19 bases remaining between them. The CDR3 totals 14 residues. The CDR3 sequence is CSARDPGPPPEQYF. The CDR3 nucleotides are TGCAGTGCTAGAGACCCGGGGCCGCCCCCTGAGCAGTACTTC.

J is TRBJ2-3 and V is TRBV9, with a tentative D call TRBD2 (5 bases). The V and J ends lost 2 bases and 5 bases respectively, with 18 bases between them. This CDR3 has 16 residues. CDR1 SGDLS and CDR2 YYNGEE come from the germline V gene. The DNA for the CDR3 is TGTGCCAGCAGCGTGACTGATAGGCGGAGGTTAGATACGCAGTATTTT. This encodes CASSVTDRRRLDTQYF.